These T cell receptor beta chains were read from a single sample in a study of blood T cell repertoires in COVID-19. The assay was immunoSEQ multiplex PCR, and TCRdb's table has in-frame clones only and misses some. The sample lists a few hundred thousand clones, 75% to 90% seen once, with 8% to 10% in the top ten. The specimen was PBMCs or T cells enriched from blood (not recorded which). All receptors derive from a woman in her thirties or forties who had recovered from COVID-19. Both conserved end residues are part of each CDR3. D genes are given only for firm matches. The size of a clone is reported for some rows only, either as once, few or many, or as a class for expanded clones.

TRBD2	TRBV6-6	21	TRBJ2-3	.	CASSRGRPRTSGHPVTDTQYF	TGTGCCAGCAGCCGGGGGAGGCCCCGGACTAGCGGGCATCCCGTCACAGATACGCAGTATTTT
.	TRBV29-1	14	TRBJ2-7	.	CSVEDRGMSYEQYF	TGCAGCGTTGAAGATCGGGGTATGTCCTACGAGCAGTACTTC
.	TRBV2	11	TRBJ2-4	.	CASSEGQIQYF	TGTGCCAGCAGTGAAGGACAGATTCAGTACTTC
TRBD1	TRBV28	16	TRBJ1-6	.	CASSLVGQVTNSPLHF	TGTGCCAGCAGTTTAGTTGGACAGGTGACTAATTCACCCCTCCACTTT
.	TRBV11-3	15	TRBJ2-1	.	CASSSGVGYYNEQFF	TGTGCCAGCAGCTCAGGGGTTGGATATTACAATGAGCAGTTCTTC
TRBD2	TRBV11-3	14	TRBJ2-7	.	CASSLGLAGDEQYF	TGTGCCAGCAGCTTAGGTCTAGCGGGAGACGAGCAGTACTTC
TRBD1	TRBV10-3	13	TRBJ1-1	.	CAIYRGGDTEAFF	TGTGCCATCTACAGGGGCGGGGACACTGAAGCTTTCTTT
.	TRBV30	13	TRBJ1-5	.	CAWSVAKNQPQHF	TGTGCCTGGAGTGTGGCCAAGAATCAGCCCCAGCATTTT
.	TRBV9	13	TRBJ1-1	once	CASSVAGRTEAFF	TGTGCCAGCAGCGTAGCAGGGCGGACTGAAGCTTTCTTT
.	TRBV27	13	TRBJ2-3	.	CASSFQGTDTQYF	TGTGCCAGCAGTTTCCAGGGCACAGATACGCAGTATTTT
.	TRBV5-1	14	TRBJ2-7	.	CASSLEMVGREQYF	TGCGCCAGCAGCTTGGAAATGGTTGGGCGCGAGCAGTACTTC
.	TRBV9	14	TRBJ2-7	once	CASSPWTGGNEQYF	TGTGCCAGCAGCCCGTGGACAGGAGGGAACGAGCAGTACTTC
.	TRBV7-2	15	TRBJ1-2	.	CASSSRAGANYGYTF	TGTGCCAGCAGCTCGAGGGCAGGAGCTAACTATGGCTACACCTTC
TRBD2	TRBV29-1	17	TRBJ2-5	.	CSVEGRRLGLAEETQYF	TGCAGCGTTGAAGGGCGCAGGTTGGGACTAGCAGAAGAGACCCAGTACTTC
.	TRBV7-8	17	TRBJ1-3	.	CASSRRQVLSSGNTIYF	TGTGCCAGCAGCCGTCGACAGGTTCTCAGCTCTGGAAACACCATATATTTT
TRBD2	TRBV10-3	15	TRBJ2-3	.	CAISDLAGRTDTQYF	TGTGCCATCAGTGACCTAGCGGGACGCACAGATACGCAGTATTTT
.	TRBV6-5	12	TRBJ1-1	.	CASTNMNTEAFF	TGTGCCAGCACCAACATGAACACTGAAGCTTTCTTT
TRBD2	TRBV27	18	TRBJ2-2	.	CASSPHPGLAWNTGELFF	TGTGCCAGCAGTCCCCACCCGGGACTAGCGTGGAACACCGGGGAGCTGTTTTTT
.	TRBV7-8	14	TRBJ2-7	.	CASSLAPHSYEQYF	TGTGCCAGCAGCTTAGCCCCACACTCCTACGAGCAGTACTTC
TRBD1	TRBV6-1	15	TRBJ1-4	once	CASSDTGTGDEKLFF	TGTGCCAGCAGTGACACCGGGACAGGGGATGAAAAACTGTTTTTT
.	TRBV28	14	TRBJ1-5	.	CASTLRAGDQPQHF	TGTGCCAGCACCCTTAGGGCAGGGGATCAGCCCCAGCATTTT
.	TRBV6-1	15	TRBJ2-2	.	CASSEWEVLLGELFF	TGTGCCAGCAGTGAGTGGGAGGTCCTTCTTGGGGAGCTGTTTTTT
TRBD1	TRBV6-2/TRBV6-3	17	TRBJ2-1	once	CASSYSTGTGSYNEQFF	TGTGCCAGCAGTTACTCGACCGGGACAGGCTCCTACAATGAGCAGTTCTTC
.	TRBV19	15	TRBJ1-5	.	CASSNTENSNQPQHF	TGTGCCAGTAGTAATACAGAGAATAGCAATCAGCCCCAGCATTTT
TRBD2	TRBV6-2/TRBV6-3	15	TRBJ2-7	.	CASSYRLAETYEQYF	TGTGCCAGCAGTTACAGGCTAGCGGAAACCTACGAGCAGTACTTC
TRBD1	TRBV6-2/TRBV6-3	16	TRBJ2-3	.	CASSYSWTGATDTQYF	TGTGCCAGCAGTTACTCTTGGACAGGGGCCACAGATACGCAGTATTTT
.	TRBV6-5	11	TRBJ2-7	.	CASKGAYEQYF	TGTGCCAGCAAGGGGGCCTACGAGCAGTACTTC
TRBD1	TRBV5-6	14	TRBJ1-2	.	CASSDRVRDYGYTF	TGTGCCAGCAGTGACAGGGTACGGGACTATGGCTACACCTTC
.	TRBV7-2	14	TRBJ2-1	.	CASSPPRRYHEQFF	TGTGCCAGCAGCCCCCCCCGCCGGTATCATGAGCAGTTCTTC
TRBD2	TRBV24-1	17	TRBJ2-2	.	CATSEGLAGLNTGELFF	TGTGCCACCAGTGAGGGACTAGCGGGACTGAACACCGGGGAGCTGTTTTTT
.	TRBV3-1/TRBV3-2	15	TRBJ1-5	.	CASSLQGPGNQPQHF	TGTGCCAGCAGCCTCCAGGGTCCTGGAAATCAGCCCCAGCATTTT
.	TRBV4-3	13	TRBJ2-1	.	CASSLEINNEQFF	TGCGCCAGCAGCCTCGAGATTAACAATGAGCAGTTCTTC
TRBD1	TRBV5-4	16	TRBJ2-1	.	CASSIRDRGRYNEQFF	TGTGCCAGCAGCATCCGGGACAGGGGGCGTTACAATGAGCAGTTCTTC
TRBD2	TRBV5-4	15	TRBJ2-1	.	CASSLEGGAHNEQFF	TGTGCCAGCAGCTTGGAGGGAGGGGCTCACAATGAGCAGTTCTTC
TRBD1	TRBV10-3	15	TRBJ1-2	.	CAISVGQGGNYGYTF	TGTGCCATCAGTGTGGGTCAGGGGGGAAACTATGGCTACACCTTC
.	TRBV6-6	14	TRBJ2-7	.	CASSYSDTKPEQYF	TGTGCCAGCAGTTACTCTGACACCAAGCCAGAGCAGTACTTC
.	TRBV7-3	16	TRBJ1-1	.	CASSDGAGIPNTEAFF	TGTGCCAGCAGTGATGGGGCAGGGATCCCGAACACTGAAGCTTTCTTT
TRBD1	TRBV9	14	TRBJ1-2	.	CASTLDRANYGYTF	TGTGCCAGCACACTGGACAGGGCTAACTATGGCTACACCTTC
TRBD1	TRBV5-4	15	TRBJ2-7	.	CASRRPGTGDHEQYF	TGTGCCAGCAGAAGGCCCGGGACAGGGGACCACGAGCAGTACTTC
.	TRBV28	15	TRBJ1-2	.	CASSFFPGLNYGYTF	TGTGCCAGCAGCTTCTTCCCCGGACTGAACTATGGCTACACCTTC
.	TRBV15	14	TRBJ1-2	.	CATSRDNQAAGYTF	TGTGCCACCAGCAGAGACAATCAGGCAGCTGGCTACACCTTC
.	TRBV6-5	15	TRBJ1-2	.	CASSYIGGGVYGYTF	TGTGCCAGCAGTTACATCGGAGGGGGGGTCTATGGCTACACCTTC
TRBD2	TRBV11-3	15	TRBJ2-1	.	CASSSREGSYNEQFF	TGTGCCAGCAGCTCCCGGGAGGGGTCCTACAATGAGCAGTTCTTC
.	TRBV20-1	11	TRBJ2-1	few	CSASERDEQFF	TGCAGTGCTAGCGAGCGTGATGAGCAGTTCTTC
.	TRBV7-2	14	TRBJ2-5	few	CASGLQSRSETQYF	TGTGCCAGCGGGCTCCAGAGCAGATCAGAGACCCAGTACTTC
TRBD2	TRBV28	13	TRBJ2-1	.	CASSLRGNDEQFF	TGTGCCAGCAGTTTGCGGGGGAACGATGAGCAGTTCTTC
.	TRBV11-2	14	TRBJ2-7	once	CASSLDRGAGEQYF	TGTGCCAGCAGCTTAGATCGGGGGGCGGGCGAGCAGTACTTC
.	TRBV6-5	15	TRBJ2-7	.	CATMRGVLGGYEQYF	TGTGCCACCATGAGGGGTGTCTTGGGGGGCTACGAGCAGTACTTC